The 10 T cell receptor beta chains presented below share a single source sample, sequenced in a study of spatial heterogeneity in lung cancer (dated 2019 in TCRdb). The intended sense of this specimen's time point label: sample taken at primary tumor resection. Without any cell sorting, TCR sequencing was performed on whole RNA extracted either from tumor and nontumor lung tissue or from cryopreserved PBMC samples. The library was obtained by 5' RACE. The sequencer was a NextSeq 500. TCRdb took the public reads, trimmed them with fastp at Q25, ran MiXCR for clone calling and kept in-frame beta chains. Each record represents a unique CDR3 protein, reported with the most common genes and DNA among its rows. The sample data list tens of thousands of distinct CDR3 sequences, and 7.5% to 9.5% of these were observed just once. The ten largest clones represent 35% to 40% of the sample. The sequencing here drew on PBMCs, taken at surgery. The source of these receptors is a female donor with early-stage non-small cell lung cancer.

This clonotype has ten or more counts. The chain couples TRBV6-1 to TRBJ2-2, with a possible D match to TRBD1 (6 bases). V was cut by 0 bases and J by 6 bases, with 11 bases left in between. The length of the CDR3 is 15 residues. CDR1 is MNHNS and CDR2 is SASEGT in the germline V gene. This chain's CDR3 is CASSEAHRTAGELFF. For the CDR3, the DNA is TGTGCCAGCAGTGAAGCTCACCGGACAGCCGGGGAGCTGTTTTTT.

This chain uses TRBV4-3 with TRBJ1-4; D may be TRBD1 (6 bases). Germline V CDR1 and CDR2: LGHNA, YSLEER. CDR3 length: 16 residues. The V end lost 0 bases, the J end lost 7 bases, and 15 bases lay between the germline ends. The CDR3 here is CASSQDRRGFGEKLFF. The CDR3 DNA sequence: TGCGCCAGCAGCCAAGATCGCAGGGGATTCGGTGAAAAACTGTTTTTT.

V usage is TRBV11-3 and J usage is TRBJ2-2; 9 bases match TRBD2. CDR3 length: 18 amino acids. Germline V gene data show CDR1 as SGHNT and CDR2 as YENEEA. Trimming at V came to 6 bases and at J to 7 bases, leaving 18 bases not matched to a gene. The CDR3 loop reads CASRTDPQLAGPHGELFF. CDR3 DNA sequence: TGTGCCAGCAGAACGGATCCCCAGCTAGCGGGACCCCACGGGGAGCTGTTTTTT.

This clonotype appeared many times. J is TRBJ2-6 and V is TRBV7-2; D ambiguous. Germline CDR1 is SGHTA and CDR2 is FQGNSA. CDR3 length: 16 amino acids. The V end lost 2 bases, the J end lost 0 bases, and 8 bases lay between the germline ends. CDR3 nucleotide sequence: TGTGCCAGCAGCTTACGCCGCCTCTCTGGGGCCAACGTCCTGACTTTC. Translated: CASSLRRLSGANVLTF.

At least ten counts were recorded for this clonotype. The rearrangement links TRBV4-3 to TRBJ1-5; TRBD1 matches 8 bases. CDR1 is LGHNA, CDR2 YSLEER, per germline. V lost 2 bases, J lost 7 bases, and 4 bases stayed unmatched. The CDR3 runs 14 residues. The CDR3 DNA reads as TGCGCCAGCAGCCAACACAGGGGGGTACAGCCCCAGCATTTT. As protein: CASSQHRGVQPQHF.

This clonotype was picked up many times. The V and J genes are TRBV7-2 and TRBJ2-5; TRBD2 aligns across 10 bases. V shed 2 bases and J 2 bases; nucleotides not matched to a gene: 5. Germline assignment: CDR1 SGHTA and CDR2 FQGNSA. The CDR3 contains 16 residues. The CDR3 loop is CASSLRASGGQETQYF. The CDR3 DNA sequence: TGTGCCAGCAGCTTAAGGGCTAGCGGGGGTCAAGAGACCCAGTACTTC.

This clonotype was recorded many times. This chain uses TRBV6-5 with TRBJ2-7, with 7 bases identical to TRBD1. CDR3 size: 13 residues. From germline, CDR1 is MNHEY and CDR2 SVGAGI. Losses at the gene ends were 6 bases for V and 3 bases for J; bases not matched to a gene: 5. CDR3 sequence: CASSYRQGYEQYV. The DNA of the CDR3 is TGTGCCAGCAGCTACCGACAGGGCTACGAGCAGTACGTC.

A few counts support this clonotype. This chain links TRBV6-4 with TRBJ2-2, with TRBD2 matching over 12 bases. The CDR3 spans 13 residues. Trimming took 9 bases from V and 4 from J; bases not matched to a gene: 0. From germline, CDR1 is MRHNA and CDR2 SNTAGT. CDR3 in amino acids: CARTSGSTGELFF. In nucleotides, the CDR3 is TGTGCCAGGACTAGCGGGAGCACCGGGGAGCTGTTTTTT.

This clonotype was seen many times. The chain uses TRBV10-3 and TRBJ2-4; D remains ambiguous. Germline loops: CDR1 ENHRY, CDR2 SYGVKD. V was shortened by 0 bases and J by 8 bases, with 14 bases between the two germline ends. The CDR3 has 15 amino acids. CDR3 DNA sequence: TGTGCCATCAGTGAGTCTACCGGGCCACGGGACATTCAGTACTTC. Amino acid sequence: CAISESTGPRDIQYF.

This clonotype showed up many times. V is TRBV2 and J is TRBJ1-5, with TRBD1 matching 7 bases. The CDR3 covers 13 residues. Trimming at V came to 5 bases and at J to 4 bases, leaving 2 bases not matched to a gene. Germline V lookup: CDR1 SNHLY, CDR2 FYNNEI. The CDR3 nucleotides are TGTGCCAGCAGTCAGACAGGGAATCAGCCCCAGCATTTT. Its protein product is CASSQTGNQPQHF. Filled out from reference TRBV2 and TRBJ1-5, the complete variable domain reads EPEVTQTPSHQVTQMGQEVILRCVPISNHLYFYWYRQILGQKVEFLVSFYNNEISEKSEIFDDQFSVERPDGSNFTLKIRSTKLEDSAMYFCASSQTGNQPQHFGDGTRLSIL.